Following are 30 T cell receptor beta chains from one sample sequenced in a study of human T cells and chemical hapten exposure. Via MiXCR, TCRdb re-called the RACE reads, giving one row per CDR3 protein. This table holds tens of thousands of distinct CDR3 sequences, about a tenth found once. As for time point: patch test 2, 6 weeks after DPC sensitization. Described treatment: therapeutic diphenylcyclopropenone sensitization with weekly scalp DPC. The sequencing used whole blood, collected in connection with sensitization to the hapten diphenylcyclopropenone (DPC). Receptor source: a woman younger than 45 with alopecia areata. Some clones in this sample may be carry-over from other donors' samples.

This clonotype occurred a few times. V and J are TRBV4-3 and TRBJ2-7; no reliable D call. Germline V lookup: CDR1 LGHNA, CDR2 YSLEER. The ends were cut back, 3 bases at V and 7 bases at J, with 13 bases in the middle. The CDR3 length is 13 residues. The CDR3 nucleotides are TGCGCCAGCAGCCATGCGCACGGTGGTGAGCAGTACTTC. Translation: CASSHAHGGEQYF.

This clonotype was seen ten or more times. The chain employs TRBV29-1 and TRBJ2-1; 7 bases map to TRBD2. The germline CDR1 and CDR2 sequences are SQVTM and ANQGSEA. The trim removed 1 base at V and 0 bases at J, leaving 9 bases unmatched. The CDR3 loop spans 17 amino acids. In DNA, the CDR3 is TGCAGCGTTGAAGGAGTGTCTAGCGGAAGCTCCTACAATGAGCAGTTCTTC. Translation: CSVEGVSSGSSYNEQFF.

The V and J genes are TRBV27 and TRBJ2-5; 9 nucleotides line up with TRBD2. Germline CDR1 reads MNHEY; CDR2 reads SMNVEV (reference sequence). The ends lost 4 bases at V and 8 bases at J; junction bases unmatched: 11. CDR3 length: 15 amino acids. CDR3 in DNA: TGTGCCAGCAGTTCTCCTAGCGGGAAAGAGGATACCCAGTACTTC. Amino acids: CASSSPSGKEDTQYF.

In its sample, this clonotype was seen a few times. The chain links TRBV5-1 to TRBJ1-1; 9 bases match TRBD1. Looked up from germline, CDR1 is SGHRS and CDR2 is YFSETQ. The CDR3 spans 14 residues. J lost 7 bases, V lost 4 bases, and 8 bases had no gene match. The CDR3 DNA reads TGCGCCAGCAGCGCACAGGGGGCAATAAGTGAAGCTTTCTTT. Protein sequence: CASSAQGAISEAFF.

This chain connects TRBV20-1 to TRBJ2-3; TRBD2 agrees at 8 bases. The germline V gene has CDR1 DFQATT and CDR2 SNEGSKA (reference sequence). This CDR3 spans 13 amino acids. Trimming cost V 8 bases and J 1 base; bases outside gene matches: 5. CDR3 in DNA: TGCAGTTCGCGGCGGGGGGGCACAGATACGCAGTATTTT. Translating gives CSSRRGGTDTQYF.

This clonotype was recorded at least ten times. V is TRBV5-4 and J is TRBJ2-7; possibly TRBD2 for D (5 bases). CDR3 length equals 13 residues. Germline V gene data show CDR1 as SGHNT and CDR2 as YYREEE (reference sequence). Trimming removed 1 base at V and 3 bases at J, with 8 bases between. The CDR3 sequence: CASSLTRGYEQYF. Written as DNA, the CDR3 is TGTGCCAGCAGCTTGACACGGGGCTACGAGCAGTACTTC.

This clonotype was detected ten times or more. The chain recombines TRBV10-3 with TRBJ1-1; no definite D call. The CDR3 is 15 amino acids. V dropped 0 bases and J dropped 0 bases, with 8 bases sitting between them. Germline-derived CDR1 and CDR2 are ENHRY and SYGVKD. This CDR3 is CAISESPIMNTEAFF. In DNA, the CDR3 is TGTGCCATCAGTGAGTCCCCTATAATGAACACTGAAGCTTTCTTT.

The rearrangement links TRBV2 to TRBJ2-1; maybe TRBD2 (6 bases). The CDR3 is 15 residues long. Germline values: CDR1 SNHLY, CDR2 FYNNEI. V was pared by 6 bases and J by 3 bases, with 15 bases between. CDR3 in DNA: TGTGCCAGCAGACGACCGGGAGCGGGCTACAATGAGCAGTTCTTC. Protein sequence: CASRRPGAGYNEQFF. Looking up the rest from reference TRBV2 and TRBJ2-1 gives the full variable domain: EPEVTQTPSHQVTQMGQEVILRCVPISNHLYFYWYRQILGQKVEFLVSFYNNEISEKSEIFDDQFSVERPDGSNFTLKIRSTKLEDSAMYFCASRRPGAGYNEQFFGPGTRLTVL.

This clonotype has at least ten counts. The chain links TRBV20-1 to TRBJ1-2; unclear D gene. The CDR3 runs 14 residues. Trimming pared 5 bases from V and 0 bases from J, leaving 13 bases between. Germline lookup yields CDR1 DFQATT and CDR2 SNEGSKA (reference sequence). In DNA form, the CDR3 reads TGCAGTGCTGAGGCCCGGGAGCCTAACTATGGCTACACCTTC. It codes for CSAEAREPNYGYTF.

This clonotype was detected many times. The genes are TRBV7-3 and TRBJ2-1, with unresolved D. V lost 1 base to trimming and J lost 10 bases, with 11 bases between them. The CDR3 consists of 13 residues. Germline V CDR1 and CDR2: SGHTA, FQGTGA. This CDR3 is CASSLNSPREQFF. As DNA, the CDR3 is TGTGCCAGCAGCTTAAACTCGCCACGGGAGCAGTTCTTC.

V gene TRBV29-1 combines with J gene TRBJ1-5; no firm D call. With 6 bases removed from V and 3 bases from J, the gap between germline ends came to 12 bases. In germline, CDR1 is SQVTM, CDR2 ANQGSEA. The CDR3 consists of 13 residues. The CDR3 coding sequence is TGCAGCGTCGCGGAAGGGTTCAATCAGCCCCAGCATTTT. As protein: CSVAEGFNQPQHF.

Ten or more counts support this clonotype. The V and J genes are TRBV6-6 and TRBJ1-4, with 8 bases fitting TRBD1. The CDR3 contains 15 residues. V was clipped by 6 bases and J by 8 bases; unmatched bases: 11. CDR1 is MNHNY, CDR2 SVGAGI, per germline (reference sequence). The CDR3 DNA reads TGTGCCAGCAGCCGGACAGGGATAGACGACGAAAAACTGTTTTTT. Encoded protein: CASSRTGIDDEKLFF.

This clonotype was counted many times. The chain links TRBV27 to TRBJ2-7; D is undetermined. V shed 0 bases and J shed 2 bases, with 8 bases lying between them. CDR1 MNHEY and CDR2 SMNVEV come from the germline V gene (reference sequence). The CDR3 contains 14 residues. CDR3 in DNA: TGTGCCAGCAGTTTATCGGGCAGCCCCTACGAGCAGTACTTC. Protein product: CASSLSGSPYEQYF.

The chain couples TRBV4-2 to TRBJ1-2; D possibly corresponds to TRBD1 (5 bases). Between the trimmed V and J ends, which lost 4 bases and 8 bases, there was a span of 14 bases. This CDR3 comprises 13 residues. Per germline, CDR1 LGHNA and CDR2 YNFKEQ. CDR3 region: CASSLTPTGGYTF. CDR3 sequence (DNA): TGTGCCAGCAGCCTCACACCTACAGGCGGCTACACCTTC.

This clonotype was seen more than once but under ten times. This chain connects TRBV4-3 to TRBJ2-6; 9 bases agree with TRBD1. With 2 bases clipped from V and 0 bases from J, the junction kept 5 bases outside the gene matches. Germline V gene data show CDR1 as LGHNA and CDR2 as YSLEER. CDR3 length: 18 residues. This chain's CDR3 is CASSQSGQGFSGANVLTF. DNA for the CDR3: TGCGCCAGCAGCCAATCGGGACAGGGATTCTCTGGGGCCAACGTCCTGACTTTC.

The CDR3 here is CASSQDWLLSDYTF. Written as DNA, the CDR3 is TGTGCCAGCAGCCAAGATTGGCTCCTCTCGGACTACACCTTC. The chain recombines TRBV14 with TRBJ1-2, with D unresolved. CDR1 SGHDN and CDR2 FVKESK come from the germline V gene. The CDR3 totals 14 residues. Trimming shortened V by 0 bases and J by 10 bases, and 15 bases separated the two germline ends.

The V call is TRBV5-1, the J call TRBJ2-7; 9 bases are shared with TRBD1. Trimming at V came to 4 bases and at J to 6 bases, leaving 11 bases not matched to a gene. Per germline, CDR1 SGHRS and CDR2 YFSETQ. This CDR3 has 15 residues. This chain's CDR3 is CASSPTGTGTGEQYF. For the CDR3, the DNA is TGCGCCAGCAGCCCAACCGGGACAGGGACCGGCGAGCAGTACTTC.

The chain has TRBV18 and TRBJ1-2, with no clear D. The CDR3 has 16 residues. The V and J ends lost 2 bases and 7 bases respectively, with 20 bases between them. CDR1 KGHSH and CDR2 LQKENI come from the germline V gene. Written as DNA, the CDR3 is TGTGCCAGCTCACCATCGAGGTCAGGCGTAATTGCTGGCTACACCTTC. Translation gives CASSPSRSGVIAGYTF.

This clonotype was found a few times. This chain connects TRBV11-3 to TRBJ2-7; D gene unclear. The CDR3 is 15 residues long. The germline CDR1 and CDR2 sequences are SGHNT and YENEEA. The V end was cut by 1 base, the J end by 3 bases, with 13 bases between. The CDR3 nucleotides are TGTGCCAGCAGCTTAGGAGGCCAGGTGGGCTACGAGCAGTACTTC. Translation gives CASSLGGQVGYEQYF.

This clonotype came up many times. The gene calls are TRBV6-1 and TRBJ1-6, with unresolved D. CDR1 MNHNS and CDR2 SASEGT come from the germline V gene. This CDR3 has 13 residues. V was shortened by 4 bases and J by 7 bases, with 8 bases between the two germline ends. The CDR3 DNA follows: TGTGCCAGCAGTGTAGGGAGGAATTCACCCCTCCACTTT. Its protein product is CASSVGRNSPLHF.

V and J are TRBV10-2 and TRBJ2-7, with 9 bases identical to TRBD1. The CDR3 has 14 amino acids. V lost 6 bases and J lost 4; bases outside the gene matches: 7. Germline CDR1 WSHSY, CDR2 SAAADI. In nucleotides, the CDR3 is TGCGCCAGCAGGTCCGGGACAGGGAATTACGAGCAGTACTTC. This gives the protein CASRSGTGNYEQYF.

This clonotype was seen ten or more times. The V gene is TRBV5-1, the J gene TRBJ2-3; TRBD1 might be the D (6 bases). CDR1 and CDR2 (germline): SGHRS, YFSETQ. The CDR3 spans 15 residues. The V and J ends lost 5 bases and 2 bases respectively, with 15 bases between them. The CDR3 is CASSPDRPDTDTQYF. The CDR3 DNA follows: TGCGCCAGCAGTCCCGACAGGCCCGACACAGATACGCAGTATTTT.

This clonotype has at least ten counts. The chain joins TRBV29-1 to TRBJ1-2; the D gene is possibly TRBD1 (5 bases). The CDR3 runs 12 residues. V was cut by 1 base and J by 6 bases, with 9 bases left in between. From germline, CDR1 is SQVTM and CDR2 ANQGSEA. The CDR3 reads CSVEGGEDGYTF. The CDR3 DNA reads as TGCAGCGTTGAAGGAGGGGAAGATGGCTACACCTTC.

The sample holds many counts of this clonotype. The J gene is TRBJ1-2, the V gene TRBV30, with TRBD1 matching over 8 bases. In germline, CDR1 is GTSNPN, CDR2 SVGIG (reference sequence). CDR3 length: 15 amino acids. With V trimmed by 4 bases and J by 4 bases, 11 bases remained unmatched. Here the CDR3 reads CAWILGGGTGYGYTF. For the CDR3, the DNA is TGTGCCTGGATTCTCGGGGGCGGGACAGGCTATGGCTACACCTTC.

This clonotype was detected many times. The rearrangement joins TRBV6-1 to TRBJ1-1; TRBD1 is a possible D gene (5 bases). V lost 4 bases, J lost 1 base, and 7 bases lay in between. The CDR3 length is 13 residues. Germline values: CDR1 MNHNS, CDR2 SASEGT. The CDR3 loop reads CASSGDRNTEAFF. CDR3 in DNA: TGTGCCAGCAGTGGAGACAGGAACACTGAAGCTTTCTTT.

In this sample, this clonotype turned up many times. The CDR3 coding sequence is TGCAGCGCTCGACAGGGAAACATTCAGTACTTC. Its protein product is CSARQGNIQYF. This chain links TRBV29-1 with TRBJ2-4; 7 bases match TRBD1. The CDR3 has 11 residues. The J segment lost 6 bases and the V segment lost 7 bases, leaving 3 bases of the junction unmatched. CDR1 SQVTM and CDR2 ANQGSEA come from the germline V gene.

This clonotype was seen only a few times. V and J are TRBV30 and TRBJ1-1; no clear D. CDR3 length: 13 residues. CDR1 and CDR2 from the germline V gene are GTSNPN and SVGIG (reference sequence). The germline V and J ends were trimmed by 2 bases and 3 bases, with 10 bases remaining between them. The CDR3 nucleotides are TGTGCCTGGAGTTTTGGCACTGACACTGAAGCTTTCTTT. Protein sequence: CAWSFGTDTEAFF.

This clonotype occurred many times. The chain has TRBV27 and TRBJ2-1; the match to TRBD1 covers 7 bases. Trimming at V came to 5 bases and at J to 12 bases, leaving 7 bases not matched to a gene. CDR3 length: 12 amino acids. Germline CDR1 and CDR2: MNHEY and SMNVEV (reference sequence). In DNA, the CDR3 is TGTGCCAGCAGTAGGAGACAGGGATTGCAGTTCTTC. It translates to CASSRRQGLQFF.

The sample holds many counts of this clonotype. This chain links TRBV5-1 with TRBJ1-4; D is unresolved. The CDR3 is 13 residues long. Germline V gives CDR1 SGHRS, CDR2 YFSETQ. V was shortened by 0 bases and J by 5 bases, with 5 bases between the two germline ends. The DNA for the CDR3 is TGCGCCAGCAGCTTGGCGCAGAATGAAAAACTGTTTTTT. Translating it yields CASSLAQNEKLFF.

This clonotype was recorded a few times. The gene calls are TRBV7-9 and TRBJ1-1, with D unclear. V gave up 2 bases and J gave up 1 base, with 14 bases separating them. Germline values: CDR1 SEHNR, CDR2 FQNEAQ (reference sequence). This CDR3 region has 16 residues. This CDR3 reads CASSLIGQRKNTEAFF. In DNA form, the CDR3 reads TGTGCCAGCAGCTTAATTGGGCAGAGAAAGAACACTGAAGCTTTCTTT.